The next 20 T cell receptor beta chains were all read from a single sample in a study of T cell responses to AZD1222 COVID-19 vaccine. Produced via immunoSEQ multiplex PCR; TCRdb's table is partial and in-frame only. The sample includes some 150,000 clones, approximately 87% of them seen just once. Sequencing used peripheral blood, obtained on day 0 of MenACWY control vaccination. The source is an adult in good health.

The V and J genes are TRBV2 and TRBJ2-7; possibly TRBD1 for D (6 bases). The CDR3 extends over 13 amino acids. Germline V lookup: CDR1 SNHLY, CDR2 FYNNEI. V shed 11 bases and J shed 8 bases, with 22 bases lying between them. The CDR3 sequence is CAATRGPSSQQYF. CDR3 nucleotide sequence: TGTGCCGCAACCAGGGGTCCCTCCTCCCAGCAGTACTTC.

The chain joins TRBV24-1 to TRBJ2-3, with 8 nucleotides matching TRBD1. Germline CDR1 KGHDR, CDR2 SFDVKD. The CDR3 totals 15 residues. The V gene end was trimmed by 5 bases and the J gene end by 2 bases; junction bases not matched to a gene: 5. CDR3 region: CATSAWQGATDTQYF. CDR3 nucleotides: TGTGCCACCAGTGCGTGGCAGGGGGCCACAGATACGCAGTATTTT.

The chain couples TRBV6-5 to TRBJ1-1; D is unresolved. The CDR3 spans 13 residues. The germline gives CDR1 MNHEY, CDR2 SVGAGI. Trimming took off 6 bases at V and 0 bases at J, with 8 bases between the two ends. CDR3 nucleotides: TGTGCCAGCAGAACCGGGGTGAACACTGAAGCTTTCTTT. As protein: CASRTGVNTEAFF.

The chain combines TRBV28 with TRBJ2-1; D ambiguous. The CDR3 contains 11 residues. V was clipped by 3 bases and J by 9 bases, with 6 bases between them. Germline V CDR1 and CDR2: MDHEN, SYDVKM. The CDR3 DNA follows: TGTGCCAGCAGTTTTTGGAGTGAGCAGTTCTTC. Encoded protein: CASSFWSEQFF.

The CDR3 protein is CASSTQSYNEQFF. In DNA form, the CDR3 reads TGTGCCAGCAGCACCCAGTCCTACAATGAGCAGTTCTTC. The V gene is TRBV11-3, the J gene TRBJ2-1; D is uncertain. V lost 5 bases, J lost 1 base, and 6 bases lay in between. CDR1 SGHNT and CDR2 YENEEA come from the germline V gene. CDR3 length: 13 amino acids.

This clone was observed once. The V and J genes are TRBV9 and TRBJ1-2, with 9 bases aligning to TRBD1. Germline loops: CDR1 SGDLS, CDR2 YYNGEE. The CDR3 is 14 amino acids. V shed 3 bases, J shed 3 bases, and the junction held 3 bases outside the gene matches. The CDR3 protein is CASSARDRDYGYTF. CDR3 DNA: TGTGCCAGCAGCGCCCGGGACAGGGACTATGGCTACACCTTC. Variable domain in full (rest from reference TRBV9 and TRBJ1-2): DSGVTQTPKHLITATGQRVTLRCSPRSGDLSVYWYQQSLDQGLQFLIQYYNGEERAKGNILERFSAQQFPDLHSELNLSSLELGDSALYFCASSARDRDYGYTFGSGTRLTVV.

A single count supports this clone. This rearrangement joins TRBV28 to TRBJ1-2; a weak D match, TRBD1 (5 bases). Trimming cost V 5 bases and J 4 bases, with 17 bases left between them. From germline, CDR1 is MDHEN and CDR2 SYDVKM. The CDR3 runs to 15 residues. The CDR3 DNA reads TGTGCCAGCAGTCCCCCGGGTGGGGCGATCTATGGCTACACCTTC. Translated: CASSPPGGAIYGYTF.

This clone has just one count. The chain couples TRBV9 to TRBJ1-2; D is unresolved. Trimming stripped 3 bases from V and 5 bases from J, with 17 bases between. This CDR3 contains 15 residues. Germline V gene sequence: CDR1 SGDLS, CDR2 YYNGEE. The DNA for the CDR3 is TGTGCCAGCAGCGCAGCCGTTGGGTCCCTATATGGCTACACCTTC. Translation gives CASSAAVGSLYGYTF.

The rearrangement links TRBV18 to TRBJ1-2; 7 positions match TRBD1. Trimming took 3 bases from V and 3 from J; bases not matched to a gene: 10. Per the germline V gene, CDR1 is KGHSH and CDR2 is LQKENI. CDR3 length: 16 residues. The CDR3 sequence: CASSPPGQDHYYGYTF. In DNA, the CDR3 is TGTGCCAGCTCACCCCCTGGACAGGATCATTACTATGGCTACACCTTC. Full variable domain (outside the CDR3, taken from reference TRBV18 and TRBJ1-2): NAGVMQNPRHLVRRRGQEARLRCSPMKGHSHVYWYRQLPEEGLKFMVYLQKENIIDESGMPKERFSAEFPKEGPSILRIQQVVRGDSAAYFCASSPPGQDHYYGYTFGSGTRLTVV.

This sequence joins TRBV5-1 and TRBJ2-7, with 9 nucleotides matching TRBD2. After removal of 0 bases from V and 7 bases from J, the junction contained 2 bases not matched to a gene. Per germline, CDR1 SGHRS and CDR2 YFSETQ. This CDR3 region has 13 residues. Here the CDR3 reads CASSLGLADEQYV. The CDR3 DNA sequence: TGCGCCAGCAGCTTGGGACTAGCGGATGAGCAGTACGTC.

The V gene is TRBV7-2, the J gene TRBJ1-2; D gene ambiguous. This CDR3 is 19 amino acids long. CDR1 is SGHTA and CDR2 is FQGNSA in the germline V gene. Trimming took 4 bases from V and 3 from J, leaving 27 bases between them. The CDR3 loop reads CASSSDQARSWFGDYGYTF. In DNA, the CDR3 is TGTGCCAGCAGCTCCGATCAGGCCAGGTCATGGTTCGGGGACTATGGCTACACCTTC.

This chain joins TRBV14 and TRBJ2-2; no clear D. CDR3 length equals 16 residues. Germline V lookup: CDR1 SGHDN, CDR2 FVKESK. The V and J ends lost 1 base and 4 bases respectively, with 13 bases between them. CDR3: CASSQVTLYPTGELFF. Here the CDR3 DNA reads TGTGCCAGCAGCCAAGTGACTCTCTATCCCACCGGGGAGCTGTTTTTT.

The V call is TRBV23-1, the J call TRBJ2-7, with 16 bases identical to TRBD2. TRBV23-1 has ORF status, its function being uncertain. This CDR3 is 23 amino acids long. V shed 8 bases, J shed 2 bases, and the junction held 27 bases outside the gene matches. CDR3 sequence: CASPRRWPGLAGGKHRRAYEQYV. In nucleotides, the CDR3 is TGCGCCAGCCCACGCCGGTGGCCGGGACTAGCGGGGGGGAAGCACAGACGGGCCTACGAGCAGTACGTC.

This chain joins TRBV24-1 and TRBJ2-7; tentative D call: TRBD2 (6 bases). Per germline, CDR1 KGHDR and CDR2 SFDVKD. The germline V and J ends were trimmed by 3 bases and 8 bases, with 16 bases remaining between them. The CDR3 runs to 14 residues. In nucleotides, the CDR3 is TGTGCCACCAGTGATCCCGGGAGTTTTTACCAGCAGTACTTC. Encoded protein: CATSDPGSFYQQYF.

This chain links TRBV10-1 with TRBJ1-2; D call uncertain. Germline V lookup: CDR1 WNHNN, CDR2 SYGVQD (reference sequence). The CDR3 is 13 amino acids. The V end was cut by 4 bases, the J end by 3 bases, with 9 bases between. CDR3 in amino acids: CASSGLWDYGYTF. Here the CDR3 DNA reads TGCGCCAGCAGTGGCCTTTGGGACTATGGCTACACCTTC.

This clone was found once. The chain combines TRBV18 with TRBJ1-1, with 8 nucleotides matching TRBD1. This CDR3 has 15 amino acids. The germline gives CDR1 KGHSH, CDR2 LQKENI. The V segment lost 5 bases and the J segment 5 bases; nucleotides outside the gene matches: 10. In DNA form, the CDR3 reads TGTGCCAGCTCATCGACAGGGGTTGTAGGTACTGAAGCTTTCTTT. This codes for CASSSTGVVGTEAFF.

The rearrangement links TRBV18 to TRBJ1-4; the match to TRBD1 covers 7 bases. Trimming took 5 bases from V and 7 from J; bases not matched to a gene: 13. Germline V CDR1 and CDR2: KGHSH, LQKENI. This CDR3 spans 16 amino acids. CDR3 nucleotide sequence: TGTGCCAGCTCAGTACTGGAGGGGGCATTCGGTGAAAAACTGTTTTTT. Translating it yields CASSVLEGAFGEKLFF.

The chain uses TRBV19 and TRBJ2-2, with 13 bases matching TRBD2. Trimming removed 7 bases from V and 8 bases from J; junction bases left unmatched: 7. Germline CDR1 reads LNHDA; CDR2 reads SQIVND (reference sequence). The CDR3 is 15 residues long. In DNA form, the CDR3 reads TGTGCCAGTACCACTAGCGGGAGGGCCTCTGGGGAGCTGTTTTTT. The encoded protein is CASTTSGRASGELFF.

The chain uses TRBV3-1 (or the pseudogene TRBV3-2) and TRBJ1-1; D unresolved. The CDR3 has 14 residues. V gave up 0 bases and J gave up 5 bases, with 10 bases separating them. Germline V lookup: CDR1 LGHDT, CDR2 YNNKEL (reference sequence). This chain's CDR3 is CASSQDTRGTEAFF. CDR3 nucleotides: TGTGCCAGCAGCCAAGATACACGAGGGACTGAAGCTTTCTTT.

This clone occurred once. The chain joins TRBV7-2 to TRBJ2-7; no reliable D call. V was trimmed by 1 base and J by 3 bases, leaving 10 bases between them. The CDR3 extends over 14 amino acids. The V gene's germline CDR1 is SGHTA and CDR2 FQGNSA. The CDR3 DNA is TGTGCCAGCAGCTTAGGCCAAATCCACTACGAGCAGTACTTC. Protein: CASSLGQIHYEQYF.